Shown below are 10 T cell receptor beta chains from a single sample sequenced in a study of blood T cells in healthy people across ages. A J-beta primer mix and a sample-barcoded 5' primer were used in a second PCR of about 7 to 12 cycles. Via MiXCR, TCRdb re-called the 5' RACE reads, giving one row per CDR3 protein. The data contain about 400,000 distinct CDR3 sequences, 50% to 60% of them seen just once; the ten biggest clones take up 51%. Material: blood. The receptors stem from a man aged 55 to 70 in good health.

This clonotype was counted a few times. The chain employs TRBV4-3 and TRBJ2-5, with a possible D match to TRBD2 (5 bases). Trimming took off 1 base at V and 5 bases at J, with 14 bases between the two ends. The germline V gene has CDR1 LGHNA and CDR2 YSLEER. The CDR3 has 15 residues. The DNA for the CDR3 is TGCGCCAGCAGCCAAGTTCTAGCATCATATGAGACCCAGTACTTC. Translated, it gives CASSQVLASYETQYF.

The genes are TRBV5-1 and TRBJ2-5; maybe TRBD1 (6 bases). V lost 0 bases and J 7 bases, leaving 13 bases between the germline ends. The CDR3 has 14 residues. Germline V CDR1 and CDR2: SGHRS, YFSETQ. CDR3 sequence (DNA): TGCGCCAGCAGCTTGGAAACAGGGCCGGCGACCCAGTACTTC. Translation gives CASSLETGPATQYF.

In its sample, this clonotype was seen a few times. The V call is TRBV10-3, the J call TRBJ2-3, with D unclear. Germline loops: CDR1 ENHRY, CDR2 SYGVKD. This CDR3 spans 15 amino acids. The V gene lost 6 bases and the J gene lost 0 bases, with 13 bases spanning the gap. CDR3 loop: CAIRSTVSSTDTQYF. DNA for the CDR3: TGTGCCATCAGGTCGACGGTCTCTAGCACAGATACGCAGTATTTT.

V and J are TRBV29-1 and TRBJ2-5; 13 bases map to TRBD2. Gene TRBJ2-7 matches the end of the DNA better, so the J call may be wrong. Germline loops: CDR1 SQVTM, CDR2 ANQGSEA. The CDR3 totals 16 residues. The CDR3 coding sequence is TGCAGCGTTGAAGAACAGGAGACTAGCGGGAGGTACGAGCAGTACTTC. Its protein is CSVEEQETSGRYEQYF.

The chain is built from TRBV29-1 and TRBJ2-1; D not resolved. Germline V gene sequence: CDR1 SQVTM, CDR2 ANQGSEA. CDR3 length: 11 residues. V was clipped by 3 bases and J by 6 bases, with 6 bases between them. CDR3 sequence reads: CSVDSVNEQFF. In DNA form, the CDR3 reads TGCAGCGTTGATAGTGTCAATGAGCAGTTCTTC.

This rearrangement joins TRBV24-1 to TRBJ2-1, with D possibly called TRBD1 or TRBD2 (5 bases each). Between the trimmed V and J ends, which lost 3 bases and 8 bases, there was a span of 10 bases. The CDR3 loop spans 13 amino acids. CDR1 KGHDR and CDR2 SFDVKD come from the germline V gene. CDR3 in DNA: TGTGCCACCAGTGATGGGGCGCGGGATGAGCAGTTCTTC. It encodes CATSDGARDEQFF.

The gene calls are TRBV11-2 and TRBJ2-7; 7 positions agree with TRBD2. The CDR3 spans 16 residues. Germline values: CDR1 SGHAT, CDR2 FQNNGV. The V segment lost 3 bases and the J segment 7 bases; nucleotides outside the gene matches: 15. The chain's CDR3 is CASSFPAGSYYNEQYF. CDR3 nucleotide sequence: TGTGCCAGCAGCTTTCCAGCGGGGAGCTACTACAATGAGCAGTACTTC.

The chain couples TRBV19 to TRBJ2-3; 8 bases map to TRBD1. Germline trimming cut 8 bases from V and 0 bases from J; bases unmatched to any gene: 1. This CDR3 contains 13 residues. Per germline, CDR1 LNHDA and CDR2 SQIVND (reference sequence). The CDR3 bases are TGTGCCAGTGGACAGGGAAGCACAGATACGCAGTATTTT. This encodes CASGQGSTDTQYF.

With regard to this clonotype: The junction departs from the called germline gene at one end, perhaps through a read error. The chain joins TRBV14 to TRBJ2-4, with D possibly being TRBD1 (6 bases). Judging by the DNA end, TRBJ2-7 fits better; the J call may be wrong. CDR1 and CDR2 from the germline V gene are SGHDN and FVKESK. CDR3 length equals 16 residues. CDR3 sequence reads: CASSQEVTGHSDEQYF. DNA for the CDR3: TGTGCCAGCAGCCAAGAGGTAACGGGACACTCCGACGAGCAGTACTTC.

This clonotype was counted only a few times. A much larger clone sits a single nucleotide away, making a read error possible. The V call is TRBV10-3, the J call TRBJ2-4, with D perhaps TRBD1 (6 bases). The CDR3 totals 12 residues. The germline CDR1 and CDR2 sequences are ENHRY and SYGVKD. V was cut by 6 bases and J by 13 bases, with 16 bases left in between. The CDR3 loop reads CAIRQQGREQYF. CDR3 in DNA: TGTGCCATCAGGCAACAGGGAAGAGAGCAGTACTTC.